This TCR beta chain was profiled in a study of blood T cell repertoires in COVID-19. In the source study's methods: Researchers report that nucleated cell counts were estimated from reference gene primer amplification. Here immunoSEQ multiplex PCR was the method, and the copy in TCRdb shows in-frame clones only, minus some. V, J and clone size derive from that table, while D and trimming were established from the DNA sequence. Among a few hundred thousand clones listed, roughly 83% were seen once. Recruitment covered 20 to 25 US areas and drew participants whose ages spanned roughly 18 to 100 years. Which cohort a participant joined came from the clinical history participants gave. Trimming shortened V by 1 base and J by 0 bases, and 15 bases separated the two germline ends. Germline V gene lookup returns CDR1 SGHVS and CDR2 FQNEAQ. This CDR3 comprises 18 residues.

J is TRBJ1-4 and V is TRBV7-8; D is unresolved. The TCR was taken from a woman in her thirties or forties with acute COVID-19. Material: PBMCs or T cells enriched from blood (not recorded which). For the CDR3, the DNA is TGTGCCAGCAGCTTAGGACTGACTTATTCCGCAACTAATGAAAAACTGTTTTTT. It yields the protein CASSLGLTYSATNEKLFF.